This T cell receptor (beta chain) was captured by sequencing in a study of T cells after yellow fever vaccination. TCRdb recomputed calls from the 5' RACE reads with MiXCR, one row per CDR3 protein. Counted here are a few hundred thousand distinct CDR3 sequences, around 17% occurring once; the ten biggest clones make up 15% to 20%. V lost 10 bases and J 0 bases, leaving 16 bases between the germline ends. Germline V gene data show CDR1 as ENHRY and CDR2 as SYGVKD. The CDR3 sequence is 14 residues long. The clonotype originates from a man younger than 35 who received the YFV17D yellow fever vaccine. The chain is built from TRBV10-3 and TRBJ2-7; D perhaps matches TRBD2 (6 bases). The sequences come from PBMCs, collected 5 to 6 days after the first yellow fever vaccination. CDR3 DNA sequence: TGTGCCACCGCAATAGCGGCCAGCTCCTACGAGCAGTACGTC. Translation: CATAIAASSYEQYV.